These 2 T cell receptor beta chains were all obtained from the same sample, sequenced in a study of T cell responses to AZD1222 COVID-19 vaccine. Profiled with immunoSEQ multiplex PCR; TCRdb holds only in-frame clones, not every one. Here the sample spans about 160,000 clones, roughly 88% being singletons. This sample comprised peripheral blood, obtained 28 days after the second AZD1222 dose. Receptor source: an adult who received the AZD1222 COVID-19 vaccine.

This clone showed up just once. The V call is TRBV3-1 (or the pseudogene TRBV3-2), the J call TRBJ1-4; D is ambiguous. This CDR3 has 14 residues. Per the germline V gene, CDR1 is LGHDT and CDR2 is YNNKEL (reference sequence). The germline V and J ends were trimmed by 5 bases and 4 bases, with 11 bases remaining between them. The CDR3 DNA reads as TGTGCCAGCAGCGGACCTTGGAATAATGAAAAACTGTTTTTT. It yields the protein CASSGPWNNEKLFF.

The genes are TRBV11-1 and TRBJ2-7; TRBD1 matches 8 bases. The germline V gene encodes CDR1 SGHAT and CDR2 FQDESV (reference sequence). The CDR3 is 15 residues long. The J segment lost 4 bases and the V segment lost 6 bases, leaving 11 bases of the junction unmatched. The CDR3 coding sequence is TGTGCCAGCAGGCCCTGGGACAGGACTTCATACGAGCAGTACTTC. Translating it yields CASRPWDRTSYEQYF.